The clone carrying this T cell receptor beta chain was counted a few times. The antigen is undetermined. This entry belongs to a study of blood T cells in healthy people across ages. The study's findings and limits: There were more naive CD4+ cells and higher diversity in long-lived donors than in aged donors.

A second roughly 6 to 12 cycle PCR used barcoded and J-beta primers. TCRdb itself ran the 5' RACE reads through MiXCR, one entry per CDR3 protein. Counted here are some 1.6 million distinct CDR3 sequences, 34% occurring once; the ten biggest clones make up about 11%. V lost 4 bases, J lost 0 bases, and 10 bases lay in between. This CDR3 is built from 15 residues. Germline CDR1 reads SGHKS; CDR2 reads YYEKEE (reference sequence). This receptor was obtained from a woman younger than 45 in good health. Sequenced sample: blood. The V and J genes are TRBV5-5 and TRBJ1-4; D is unresolved. The DNA for the CDR3 is TGTGCCAGCAGCGTGGATACGGCAACTAATGAAAAACTGTTTTTT. As protein: CASSVDTATNEKLFF.